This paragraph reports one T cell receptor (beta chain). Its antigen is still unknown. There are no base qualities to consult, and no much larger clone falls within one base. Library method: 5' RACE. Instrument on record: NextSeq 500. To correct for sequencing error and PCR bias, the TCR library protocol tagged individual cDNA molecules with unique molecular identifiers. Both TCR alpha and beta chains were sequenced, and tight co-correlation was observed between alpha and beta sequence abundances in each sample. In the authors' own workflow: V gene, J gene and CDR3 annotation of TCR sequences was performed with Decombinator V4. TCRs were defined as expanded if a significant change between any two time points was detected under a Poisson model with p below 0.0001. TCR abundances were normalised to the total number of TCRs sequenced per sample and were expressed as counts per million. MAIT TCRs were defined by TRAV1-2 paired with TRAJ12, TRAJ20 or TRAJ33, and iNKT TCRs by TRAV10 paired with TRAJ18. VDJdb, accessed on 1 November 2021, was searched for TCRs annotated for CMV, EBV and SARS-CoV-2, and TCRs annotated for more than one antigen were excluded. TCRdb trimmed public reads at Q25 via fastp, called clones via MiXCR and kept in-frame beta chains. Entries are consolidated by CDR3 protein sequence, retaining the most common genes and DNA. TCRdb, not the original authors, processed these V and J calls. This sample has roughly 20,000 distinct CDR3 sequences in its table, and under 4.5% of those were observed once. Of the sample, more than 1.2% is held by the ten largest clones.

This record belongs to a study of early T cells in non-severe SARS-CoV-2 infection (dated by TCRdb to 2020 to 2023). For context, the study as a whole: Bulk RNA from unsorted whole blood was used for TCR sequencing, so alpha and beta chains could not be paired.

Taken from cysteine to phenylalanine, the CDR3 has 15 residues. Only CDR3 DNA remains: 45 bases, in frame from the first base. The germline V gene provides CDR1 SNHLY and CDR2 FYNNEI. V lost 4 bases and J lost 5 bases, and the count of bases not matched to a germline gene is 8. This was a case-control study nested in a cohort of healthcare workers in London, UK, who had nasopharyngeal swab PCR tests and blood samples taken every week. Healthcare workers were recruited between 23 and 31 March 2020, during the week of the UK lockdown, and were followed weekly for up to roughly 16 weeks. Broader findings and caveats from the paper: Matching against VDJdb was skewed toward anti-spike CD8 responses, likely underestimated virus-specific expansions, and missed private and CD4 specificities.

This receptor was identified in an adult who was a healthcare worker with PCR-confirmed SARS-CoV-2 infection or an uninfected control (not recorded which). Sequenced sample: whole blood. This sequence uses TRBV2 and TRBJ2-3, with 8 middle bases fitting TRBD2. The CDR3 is CASSVGAGGLDTQYF. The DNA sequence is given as TGTGCCAGCAGTGTCGGTGCGGGGGGCCTAGATACGCAGTATTTT.